This T cell receptor beta chain was identified in a study of Ad26.COV2.S vaccination and SARS-CoV-2 variants. Data came from immunoSEQ multiplex PCR; TCRdb stores just in-frame clones and leaves some out. Counted here are 510,000 or so clones, 87% occurring once; the ten biggest clones make up 10% to 15%. Looked up from germline, CDR1 is SGDLS and CDR2 is YYNGEE. Trimming stripped 3 bases from V and 2 bases from J, with 9 bases between. The CDR3 has 14 amino acids. This clone was seen just once. Indicated treatment: over 15 received Ad26.COV2.S at low or high dose, single or two shots; roughly five received placebo; per-sample allocation not given. Samples were taken on day 63 after the first vaccine or placebo injection.

This TCR was recovered from a person between 18 and 65 years old who received the Ad26.COV2.S COVID-19 vaccine or a placebo. V and J are TRBV9 and TRBJ1-3, with a possible D match to TRBD1 (5 bases). Sample: peripheral blood, taken in a trial of Ad26.COV2.S vaccine versus placebo. CDR3: CASSARQTGNTIYF. Written as DNA, the CDR3 is TGTGCCAGCAGCGCCCGACAGACTGGAAACACCATATATTTT.